The entry that follows covers one T cell receptor beta chain sequence. Profiling relied on immunoSEQ multiplex PCR, and the TCRdb table lists in-frame clones only, not all of them. The repertoire holds around 50,000 clones, with under 85% as singletons. This sample stems from a study of PD-L1 blockade in urothelial cancer. V gave up 0 bases and J gave up 2 bases; unmatched junction bases: 1. The CDR3 totals 15 residues. Germline loops: CDR1 SGHTA, CDR2 FQGNSA. Time point of the sample: peripheral blood 6 weeks after treatment start. The input for sequencing was PBMCs, taken around atezolizumab (anti-PD-L1) treatment. V gene TRBV7-2 combines with J gene TRBJ2-7; 10 bases agree with TRBD2. The receptor was isolated from a man aged 50-60 years with urothelial cancer. CDR3 amino acids: CASSLALAGAYEQYF. CDR3 DNA: TGTGCCAGCAGCTTAGCCCTAGCGGGGGCCTACGAGCAGTACTTC. The entire variable domain, with the rest obtained from reference TRBV7-2 and TRBJ2-7, is as follows: GAGVSQSPSNKVTEKGKDVELRCDPISGHTALYWYRQSLGQGLEFLIYFQGNSAPDKSGLPSDRFSAERTGGSVSTLTIQRTQQEDSAVYLCASSLALAGAYEQYFGPGTRLTVT.